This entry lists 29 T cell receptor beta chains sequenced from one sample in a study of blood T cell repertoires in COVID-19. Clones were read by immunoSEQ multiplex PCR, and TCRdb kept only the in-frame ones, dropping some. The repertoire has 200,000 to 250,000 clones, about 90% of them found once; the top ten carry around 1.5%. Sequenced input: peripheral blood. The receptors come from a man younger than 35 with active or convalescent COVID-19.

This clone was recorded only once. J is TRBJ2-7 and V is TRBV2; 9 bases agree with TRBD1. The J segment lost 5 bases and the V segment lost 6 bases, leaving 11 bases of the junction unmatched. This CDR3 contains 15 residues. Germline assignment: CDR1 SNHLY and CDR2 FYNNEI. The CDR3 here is CASSFPGTGFDEQYF. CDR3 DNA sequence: TGTGCCAGCAGCTTCCCCGGGACAGGGTTCGACGAGCAGTACTTC.

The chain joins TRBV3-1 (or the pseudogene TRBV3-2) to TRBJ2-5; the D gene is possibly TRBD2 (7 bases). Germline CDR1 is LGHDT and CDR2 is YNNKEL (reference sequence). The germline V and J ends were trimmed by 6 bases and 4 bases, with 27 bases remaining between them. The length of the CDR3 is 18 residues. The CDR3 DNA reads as TGTGCCAGCAGTCCCAGGGGTAGCGGGCTACCCCGAGGAGAGACCCAGTACTTC. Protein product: CASSPRGSGLPRGETQYF.

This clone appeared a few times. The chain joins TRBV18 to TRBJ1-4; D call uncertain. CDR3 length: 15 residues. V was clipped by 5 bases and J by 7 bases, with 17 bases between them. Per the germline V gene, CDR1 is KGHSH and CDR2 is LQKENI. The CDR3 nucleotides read TGTGCCAGCTCAAAAAGGGAGGGCCTAGGTGAAAAACTGTTTTTT. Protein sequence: CASSKREGLGEKLFF. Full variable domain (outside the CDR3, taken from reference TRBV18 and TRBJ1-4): NAGVMQNPRHLVRRRGQEARLRCSPMKGHSHVYWYRQLPEEGLKFMVYLQKENIIDESGMPKERFSAEFPKEGPSILRIQQVVRGDSAAYFCASSKREGLGEKLFFGSGTQLSVL.

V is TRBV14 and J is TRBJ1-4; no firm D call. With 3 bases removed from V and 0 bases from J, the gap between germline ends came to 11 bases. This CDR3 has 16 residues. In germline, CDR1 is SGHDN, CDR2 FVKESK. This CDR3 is CASSHPRSSTNEKLFF. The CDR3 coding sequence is TGTGCCAGCAGCCACCCGAGGTCCTCAACTAATGAAAAACTGTTTTTT. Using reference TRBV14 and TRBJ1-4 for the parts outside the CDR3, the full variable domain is EAGVTQFPSHSVIEKGQTVTLRCDPISGHDNLYWYRRVMGKEIKFLLHFVKESKQDESGMPNNRFLAERTGGTYSTLKVQPAELEDSGVYFCASSHPRSSTNEKLFFGSGTQLSVL.

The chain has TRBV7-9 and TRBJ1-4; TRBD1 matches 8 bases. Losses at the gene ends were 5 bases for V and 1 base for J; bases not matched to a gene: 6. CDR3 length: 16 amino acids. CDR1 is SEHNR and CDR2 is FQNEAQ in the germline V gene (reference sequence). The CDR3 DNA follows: TGTGCCAGCAGCCTCGGACAGGGCGGAACTAATGAAAAACTGTTTTTT. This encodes CASSLGQGGTNEKLFF.

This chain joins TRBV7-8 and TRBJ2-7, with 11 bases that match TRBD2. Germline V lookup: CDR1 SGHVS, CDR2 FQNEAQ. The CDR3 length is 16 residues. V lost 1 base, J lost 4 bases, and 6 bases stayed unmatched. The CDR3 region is CASSLGTGTSGYEQYF. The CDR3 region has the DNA TGTGCCAGCAGCTTAGGAACCGGGACTAGCGGATACGAGCAGTACTTC.

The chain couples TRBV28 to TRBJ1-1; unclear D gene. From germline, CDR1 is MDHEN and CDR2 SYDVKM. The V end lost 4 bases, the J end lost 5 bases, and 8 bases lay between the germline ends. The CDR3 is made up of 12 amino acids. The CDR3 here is CASSWGGTEAFF. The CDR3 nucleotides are TGTGCCAGCAGTTGGGGAGGAACTGAAGCTTTCTTT.

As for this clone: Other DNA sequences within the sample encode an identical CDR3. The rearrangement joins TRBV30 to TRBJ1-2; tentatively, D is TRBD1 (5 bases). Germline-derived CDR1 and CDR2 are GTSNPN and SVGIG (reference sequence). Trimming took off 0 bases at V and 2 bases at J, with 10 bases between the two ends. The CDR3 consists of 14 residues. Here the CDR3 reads CAWSVRGGNYGYTF. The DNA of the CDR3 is TGTGCCTGGAGTGTACGGGGGGGGAACTATGGCTACACCTTC.

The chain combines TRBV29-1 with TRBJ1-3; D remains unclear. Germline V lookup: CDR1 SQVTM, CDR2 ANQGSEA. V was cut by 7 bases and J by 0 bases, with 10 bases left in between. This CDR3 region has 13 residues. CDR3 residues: CSALSISGNTIYF. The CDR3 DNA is TGCAGCGCCCTGAGCATCTCTGGAAACACCATATATTTT.

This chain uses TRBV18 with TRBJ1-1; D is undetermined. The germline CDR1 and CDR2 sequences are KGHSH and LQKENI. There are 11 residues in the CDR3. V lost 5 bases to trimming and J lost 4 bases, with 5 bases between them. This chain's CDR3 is CASSLITEAFF. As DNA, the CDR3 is TGTGCCAGCTCATTAATCACTGAAGCTTTCTTT. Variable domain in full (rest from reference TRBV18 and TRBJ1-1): NAGVMQNPRHLVRRRGQEARLRCSPMKGHSHVYWYRQLPEEGLKFMVYLQKENIIDESGMPKERFSAEFPKEGPSILRIQQVVRGDSAAYFCASSLITEAFFGQGTRLTVV.

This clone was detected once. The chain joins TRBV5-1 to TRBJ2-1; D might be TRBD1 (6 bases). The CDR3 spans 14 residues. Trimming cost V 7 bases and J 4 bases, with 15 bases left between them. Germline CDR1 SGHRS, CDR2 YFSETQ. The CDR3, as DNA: TGCGCCAGCGGAGGACAGCCCCTTTACAATGAGCAGTTCTTC. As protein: CASGGQPLYNEQFF.

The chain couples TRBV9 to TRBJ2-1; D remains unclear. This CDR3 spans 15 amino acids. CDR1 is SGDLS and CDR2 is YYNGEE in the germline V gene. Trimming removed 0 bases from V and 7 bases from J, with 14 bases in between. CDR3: CASSVEGSLVNEQFF. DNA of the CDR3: TGTGCCAGCAGCGTAGAAGGTAGCTTGGTAAATGAGCAGTTCTTC. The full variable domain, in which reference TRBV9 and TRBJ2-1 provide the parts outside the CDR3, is DSGVTQTPKHLITATGQRVTLRCSPRSGDLSVYWYQQSLDQGLQFLIQYYNGEERAKGNILERFSAQQFPDLHSELNLSSLELGDSALYFCASSVEGSLVNEQFFGPGTRLTVL.

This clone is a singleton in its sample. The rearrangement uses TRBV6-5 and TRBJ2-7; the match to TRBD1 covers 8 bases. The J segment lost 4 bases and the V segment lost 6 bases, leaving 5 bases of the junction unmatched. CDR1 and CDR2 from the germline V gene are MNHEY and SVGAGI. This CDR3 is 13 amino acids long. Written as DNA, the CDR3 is TGTGCCAGCAGGCTAAGGACAGGGTACGAGCAGTACTTC. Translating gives CASRLRTGYEQYF.

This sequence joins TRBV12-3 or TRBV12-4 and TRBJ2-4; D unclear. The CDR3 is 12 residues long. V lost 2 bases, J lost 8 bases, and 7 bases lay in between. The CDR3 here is CASSLSRYIQYF. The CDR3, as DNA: TGTGCCAGCAGTTTATCGAGGTACATTCAGTACTTC.

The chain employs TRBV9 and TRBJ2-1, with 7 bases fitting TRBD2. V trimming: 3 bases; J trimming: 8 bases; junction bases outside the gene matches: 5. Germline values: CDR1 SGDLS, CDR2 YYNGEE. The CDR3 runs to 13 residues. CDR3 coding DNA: TGTGCCAGCAGCGCTTTGGGACTATATGAGCAGTTCTTC. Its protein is CASSALGLYEQFF.

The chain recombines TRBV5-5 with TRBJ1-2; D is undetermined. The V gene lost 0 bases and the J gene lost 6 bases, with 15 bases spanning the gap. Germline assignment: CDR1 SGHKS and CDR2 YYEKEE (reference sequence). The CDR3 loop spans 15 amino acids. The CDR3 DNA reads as TGTGCCAGCAGCTTGGTAGAGGGTAAAAGGGATGGCTACACCTTC. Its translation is CASSLVEGKRDGYTF.

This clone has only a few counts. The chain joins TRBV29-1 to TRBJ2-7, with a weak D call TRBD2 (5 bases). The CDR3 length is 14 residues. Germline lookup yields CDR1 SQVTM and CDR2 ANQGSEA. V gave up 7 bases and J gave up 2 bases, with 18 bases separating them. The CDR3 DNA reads TGCAGCGCTGAGAGCGGAGAAACCCCCTACGAGCAGTACTTC. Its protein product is CSAESGETPYEQYF.

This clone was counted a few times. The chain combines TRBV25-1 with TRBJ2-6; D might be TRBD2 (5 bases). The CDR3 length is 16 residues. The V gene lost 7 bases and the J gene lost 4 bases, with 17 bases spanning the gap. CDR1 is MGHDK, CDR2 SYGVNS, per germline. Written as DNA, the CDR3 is TGTGCCAGCACCGGAGGCAGGAAGTCCGGGGCCAACGTCCTGACTTTC. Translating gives CASTGGRKSGANVLTF.

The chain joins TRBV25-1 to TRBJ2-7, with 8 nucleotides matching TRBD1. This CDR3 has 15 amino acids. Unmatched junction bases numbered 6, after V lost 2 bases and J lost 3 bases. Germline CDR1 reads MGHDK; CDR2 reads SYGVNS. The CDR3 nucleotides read TGTGCCAGCAGTGAACATAGACAGGGGAACTACGAGCAGTACTTC. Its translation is CASSEHRQGNYEQYF.

The CDR3 bases are TGTGCCAGCAGTTCCGTCTGGACTAGCGGGAAAAGGGGCTCCTACGAGCAGTACTTC. It encodes CASSSVWTSGKRGSYEQYF. The chain combines TRBV28 with TRBJ2-7, with 12 bases that match TRBD2. Germline V gene data show CDR1 as MDHEN and CDR2 as SYDVKM. V gave up 4 bases and J gave up 0 bases; unmatched junction bases: 13. This CDR3 spans 19 amino acids.

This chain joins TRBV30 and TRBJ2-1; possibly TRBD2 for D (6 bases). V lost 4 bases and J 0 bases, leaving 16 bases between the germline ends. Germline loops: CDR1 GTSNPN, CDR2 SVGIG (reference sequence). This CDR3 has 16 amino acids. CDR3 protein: CAWTPGTHVSYNEQFF. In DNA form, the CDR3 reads TGTGCCTGGACGCCCGGGACTCACGTCTCCTACAATGAGCAGTTCTTC.

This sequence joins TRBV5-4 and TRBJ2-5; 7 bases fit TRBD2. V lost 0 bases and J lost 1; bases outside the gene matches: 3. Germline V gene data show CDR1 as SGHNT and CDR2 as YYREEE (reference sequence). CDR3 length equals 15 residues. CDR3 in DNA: TGTGCCAGCAGCTTGGTGGGGGAGGGCCAAGAGACCCAGTACTTC. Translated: CASSLVGEGQETQYF. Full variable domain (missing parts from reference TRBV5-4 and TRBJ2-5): ETGVTQSPTHLIKTRGQQVTLRCSSQSGHNTVSWYQQALGQGPQFIFQYYREEENGRGNFPPRFSGLQFPNYSSELNVNALELDDSALYLCASSLVGEGQETQYFGPGTRLLVL.

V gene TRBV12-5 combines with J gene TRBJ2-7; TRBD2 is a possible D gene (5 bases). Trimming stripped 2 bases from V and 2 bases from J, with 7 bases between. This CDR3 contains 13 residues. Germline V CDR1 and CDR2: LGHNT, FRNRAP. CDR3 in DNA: TGTGCTAGTGGTTTGTTCGGGACCTACGAGCAGTACTTC. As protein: CASGLFGTYEQYF.

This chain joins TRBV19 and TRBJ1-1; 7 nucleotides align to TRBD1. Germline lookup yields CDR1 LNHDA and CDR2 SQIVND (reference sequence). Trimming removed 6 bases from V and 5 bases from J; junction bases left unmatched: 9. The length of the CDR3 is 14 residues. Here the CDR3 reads CASSWRTGGTEAFF. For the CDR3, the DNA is TGTGCCAGTAGCTGGAGGACAGGCGGGACTGAAGCTTTCTTT.

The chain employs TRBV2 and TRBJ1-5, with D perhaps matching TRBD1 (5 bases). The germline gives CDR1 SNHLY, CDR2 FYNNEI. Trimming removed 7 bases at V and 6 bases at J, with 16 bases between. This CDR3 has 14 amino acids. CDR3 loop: CASTPQGGGQPQHF. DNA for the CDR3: TGTGCCAGCACCCCCCAGGGAGGAGGTCAGCCCCAGCATTTT. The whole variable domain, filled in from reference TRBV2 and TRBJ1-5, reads EPEVTQTPSHQVTQMGQEVILRCVPISNHLYFYWYRQILGQKVEFLVSFYNNEISEKSEIFDDQFSVERPDGSNFTLKIRSTKLEDSAMYFCASTPQGGGQPQHFGDGTRLSIL.

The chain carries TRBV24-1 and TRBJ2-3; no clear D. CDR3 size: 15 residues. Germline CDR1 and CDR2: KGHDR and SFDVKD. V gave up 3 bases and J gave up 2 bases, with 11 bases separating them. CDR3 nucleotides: TGTGCCACCAGTGATCCGGCGGAGCTCACAGATACGCAGTATTTT. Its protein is CATSDPAELTDTQYF.

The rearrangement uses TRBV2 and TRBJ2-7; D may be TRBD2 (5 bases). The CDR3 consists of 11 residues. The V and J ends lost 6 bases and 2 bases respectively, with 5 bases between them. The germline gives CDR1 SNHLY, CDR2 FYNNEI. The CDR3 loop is CASREAYEQYF. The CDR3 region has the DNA TGTGCCAGCAGGGAGGCCTACGAGCAGTACTTC.

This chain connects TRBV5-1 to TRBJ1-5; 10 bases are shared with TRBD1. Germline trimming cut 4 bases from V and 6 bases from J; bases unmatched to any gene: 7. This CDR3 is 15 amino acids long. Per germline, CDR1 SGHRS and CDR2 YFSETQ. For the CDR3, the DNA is TGCGCCAGCAGCCCGGGACAGGGGAGGCCTCAGCCCCAGCATTTT. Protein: CASSPGQGRPQPQHF.

CDR3 protein: CASSLGQGRLETQYF. The CDR3 DNA sequence: TGTGCCAGCAGCCTAGGACAGGGTCGATTAGAGACCCAGTACTTC. V gene TRBV3-1 (or the pseudogene TRBV3-2) combines with J gene TRBJ2-5, with 8 nucleotides matching TRBD1. CDR1 is LGHDT, CDR2 YNNKEL, per germline (reference sequence). This CDR3 comprises 15 residues. J lost 4 bases, V lost 4 bases, and 8 bases had no gene match.